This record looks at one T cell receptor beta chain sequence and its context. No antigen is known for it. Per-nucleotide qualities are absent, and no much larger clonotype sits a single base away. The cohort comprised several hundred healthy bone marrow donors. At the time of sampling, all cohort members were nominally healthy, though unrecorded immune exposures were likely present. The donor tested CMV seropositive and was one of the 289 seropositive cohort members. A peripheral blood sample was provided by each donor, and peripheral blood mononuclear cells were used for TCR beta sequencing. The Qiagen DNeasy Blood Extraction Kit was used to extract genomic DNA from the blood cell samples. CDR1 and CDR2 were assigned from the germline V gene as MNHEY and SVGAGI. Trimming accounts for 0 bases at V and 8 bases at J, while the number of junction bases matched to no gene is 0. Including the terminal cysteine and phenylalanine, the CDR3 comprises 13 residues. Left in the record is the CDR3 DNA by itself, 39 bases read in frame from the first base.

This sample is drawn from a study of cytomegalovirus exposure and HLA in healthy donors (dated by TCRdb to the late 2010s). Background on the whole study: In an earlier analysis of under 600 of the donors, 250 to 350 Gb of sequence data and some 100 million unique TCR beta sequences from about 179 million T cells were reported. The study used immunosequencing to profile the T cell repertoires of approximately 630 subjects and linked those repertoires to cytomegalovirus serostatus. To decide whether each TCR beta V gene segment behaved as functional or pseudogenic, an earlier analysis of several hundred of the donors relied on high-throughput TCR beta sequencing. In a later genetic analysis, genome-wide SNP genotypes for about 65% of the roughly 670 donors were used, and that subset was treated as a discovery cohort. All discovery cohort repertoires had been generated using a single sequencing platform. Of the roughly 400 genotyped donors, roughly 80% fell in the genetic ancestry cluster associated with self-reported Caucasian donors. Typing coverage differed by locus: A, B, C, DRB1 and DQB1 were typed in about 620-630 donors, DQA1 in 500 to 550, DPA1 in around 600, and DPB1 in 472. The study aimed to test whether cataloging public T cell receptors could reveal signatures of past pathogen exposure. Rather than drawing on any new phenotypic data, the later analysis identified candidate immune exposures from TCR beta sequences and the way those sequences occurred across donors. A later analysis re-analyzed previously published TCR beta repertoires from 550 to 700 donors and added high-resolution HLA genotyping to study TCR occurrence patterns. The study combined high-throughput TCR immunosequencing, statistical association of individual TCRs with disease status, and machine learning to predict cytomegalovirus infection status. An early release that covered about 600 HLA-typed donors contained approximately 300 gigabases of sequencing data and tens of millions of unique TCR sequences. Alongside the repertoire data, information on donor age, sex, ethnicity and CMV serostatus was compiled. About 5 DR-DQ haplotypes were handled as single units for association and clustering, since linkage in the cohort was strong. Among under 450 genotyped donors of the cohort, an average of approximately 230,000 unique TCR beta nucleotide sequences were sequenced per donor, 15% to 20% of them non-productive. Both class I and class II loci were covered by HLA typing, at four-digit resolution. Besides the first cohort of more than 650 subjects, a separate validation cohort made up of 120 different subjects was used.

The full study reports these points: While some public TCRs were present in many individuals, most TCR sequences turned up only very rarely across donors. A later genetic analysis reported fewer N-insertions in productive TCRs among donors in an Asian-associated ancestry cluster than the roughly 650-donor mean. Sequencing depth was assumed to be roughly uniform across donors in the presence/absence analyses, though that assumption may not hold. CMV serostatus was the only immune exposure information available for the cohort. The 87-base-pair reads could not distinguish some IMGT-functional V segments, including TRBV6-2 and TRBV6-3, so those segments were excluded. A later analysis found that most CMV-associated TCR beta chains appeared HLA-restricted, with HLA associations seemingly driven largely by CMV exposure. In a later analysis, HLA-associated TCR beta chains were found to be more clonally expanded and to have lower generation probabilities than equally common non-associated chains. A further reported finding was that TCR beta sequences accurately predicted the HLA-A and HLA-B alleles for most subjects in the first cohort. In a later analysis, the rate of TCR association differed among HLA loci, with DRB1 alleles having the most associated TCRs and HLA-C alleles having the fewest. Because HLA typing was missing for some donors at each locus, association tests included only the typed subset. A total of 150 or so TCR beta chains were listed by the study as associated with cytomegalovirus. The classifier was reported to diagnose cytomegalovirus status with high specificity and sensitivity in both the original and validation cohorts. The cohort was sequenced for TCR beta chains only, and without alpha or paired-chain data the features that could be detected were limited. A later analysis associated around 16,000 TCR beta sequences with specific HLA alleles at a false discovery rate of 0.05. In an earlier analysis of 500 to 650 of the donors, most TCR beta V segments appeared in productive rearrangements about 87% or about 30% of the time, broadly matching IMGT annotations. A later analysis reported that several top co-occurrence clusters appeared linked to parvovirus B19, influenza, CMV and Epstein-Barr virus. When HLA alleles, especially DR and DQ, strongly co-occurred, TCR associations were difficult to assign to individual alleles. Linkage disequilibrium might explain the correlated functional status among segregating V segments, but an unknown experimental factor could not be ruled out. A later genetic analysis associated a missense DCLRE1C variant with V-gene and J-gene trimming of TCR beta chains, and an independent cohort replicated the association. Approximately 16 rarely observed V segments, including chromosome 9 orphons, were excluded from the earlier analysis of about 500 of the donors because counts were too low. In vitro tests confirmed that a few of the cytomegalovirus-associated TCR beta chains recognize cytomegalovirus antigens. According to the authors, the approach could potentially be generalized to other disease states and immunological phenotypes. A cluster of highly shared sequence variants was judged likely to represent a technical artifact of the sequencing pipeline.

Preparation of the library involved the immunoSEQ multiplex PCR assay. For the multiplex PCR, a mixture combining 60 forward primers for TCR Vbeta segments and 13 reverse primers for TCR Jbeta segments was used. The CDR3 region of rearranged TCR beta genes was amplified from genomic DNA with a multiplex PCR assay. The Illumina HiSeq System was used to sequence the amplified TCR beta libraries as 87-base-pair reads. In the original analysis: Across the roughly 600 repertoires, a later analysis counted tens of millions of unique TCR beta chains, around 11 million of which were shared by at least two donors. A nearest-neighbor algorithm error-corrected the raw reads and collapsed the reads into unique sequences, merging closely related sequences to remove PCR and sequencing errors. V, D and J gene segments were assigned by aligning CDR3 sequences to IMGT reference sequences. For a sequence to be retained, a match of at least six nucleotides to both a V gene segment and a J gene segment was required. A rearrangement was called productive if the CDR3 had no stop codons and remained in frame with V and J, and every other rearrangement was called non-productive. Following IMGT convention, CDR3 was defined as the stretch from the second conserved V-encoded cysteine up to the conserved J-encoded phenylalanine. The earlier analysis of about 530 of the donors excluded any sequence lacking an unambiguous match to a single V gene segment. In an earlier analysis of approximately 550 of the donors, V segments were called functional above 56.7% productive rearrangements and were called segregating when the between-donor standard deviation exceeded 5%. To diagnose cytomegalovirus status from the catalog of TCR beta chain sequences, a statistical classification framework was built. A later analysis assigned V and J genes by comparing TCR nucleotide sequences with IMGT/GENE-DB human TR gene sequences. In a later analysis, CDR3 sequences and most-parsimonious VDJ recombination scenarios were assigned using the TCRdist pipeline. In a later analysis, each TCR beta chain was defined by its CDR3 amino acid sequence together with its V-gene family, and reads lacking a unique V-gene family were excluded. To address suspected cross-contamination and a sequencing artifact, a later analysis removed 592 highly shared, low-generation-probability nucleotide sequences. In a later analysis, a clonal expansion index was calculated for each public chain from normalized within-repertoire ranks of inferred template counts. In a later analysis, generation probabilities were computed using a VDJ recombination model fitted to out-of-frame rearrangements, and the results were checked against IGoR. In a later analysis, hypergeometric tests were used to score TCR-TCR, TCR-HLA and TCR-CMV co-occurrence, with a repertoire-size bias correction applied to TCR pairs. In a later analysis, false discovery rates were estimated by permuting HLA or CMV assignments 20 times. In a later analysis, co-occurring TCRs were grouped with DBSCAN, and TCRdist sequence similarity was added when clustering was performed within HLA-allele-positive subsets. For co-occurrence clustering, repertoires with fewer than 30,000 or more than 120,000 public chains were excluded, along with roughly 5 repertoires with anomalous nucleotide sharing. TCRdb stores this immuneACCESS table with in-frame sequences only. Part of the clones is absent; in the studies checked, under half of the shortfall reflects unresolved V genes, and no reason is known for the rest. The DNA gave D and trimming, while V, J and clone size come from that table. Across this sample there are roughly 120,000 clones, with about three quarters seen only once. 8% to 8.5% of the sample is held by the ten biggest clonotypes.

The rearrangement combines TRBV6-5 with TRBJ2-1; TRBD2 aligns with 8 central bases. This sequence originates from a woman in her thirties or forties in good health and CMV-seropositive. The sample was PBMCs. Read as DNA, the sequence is TGTGCCAGCAGTTACTCGCGGGGGGATGAGCAGTTCTTC. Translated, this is CASSYSRGDEQFF.